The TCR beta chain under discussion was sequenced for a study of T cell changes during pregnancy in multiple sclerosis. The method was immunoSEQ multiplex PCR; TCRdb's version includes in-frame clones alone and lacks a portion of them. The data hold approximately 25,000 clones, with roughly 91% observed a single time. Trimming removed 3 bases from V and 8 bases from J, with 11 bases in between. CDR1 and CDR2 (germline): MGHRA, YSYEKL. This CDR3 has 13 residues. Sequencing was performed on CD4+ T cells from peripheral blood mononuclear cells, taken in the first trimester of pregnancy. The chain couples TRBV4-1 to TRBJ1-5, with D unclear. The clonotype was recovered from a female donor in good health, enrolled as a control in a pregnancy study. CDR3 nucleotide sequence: TGCGCCAGCAGCCAGACCCGGGGAGAGCCCCAGCATTTT. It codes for CASSQTRGEPQHF.